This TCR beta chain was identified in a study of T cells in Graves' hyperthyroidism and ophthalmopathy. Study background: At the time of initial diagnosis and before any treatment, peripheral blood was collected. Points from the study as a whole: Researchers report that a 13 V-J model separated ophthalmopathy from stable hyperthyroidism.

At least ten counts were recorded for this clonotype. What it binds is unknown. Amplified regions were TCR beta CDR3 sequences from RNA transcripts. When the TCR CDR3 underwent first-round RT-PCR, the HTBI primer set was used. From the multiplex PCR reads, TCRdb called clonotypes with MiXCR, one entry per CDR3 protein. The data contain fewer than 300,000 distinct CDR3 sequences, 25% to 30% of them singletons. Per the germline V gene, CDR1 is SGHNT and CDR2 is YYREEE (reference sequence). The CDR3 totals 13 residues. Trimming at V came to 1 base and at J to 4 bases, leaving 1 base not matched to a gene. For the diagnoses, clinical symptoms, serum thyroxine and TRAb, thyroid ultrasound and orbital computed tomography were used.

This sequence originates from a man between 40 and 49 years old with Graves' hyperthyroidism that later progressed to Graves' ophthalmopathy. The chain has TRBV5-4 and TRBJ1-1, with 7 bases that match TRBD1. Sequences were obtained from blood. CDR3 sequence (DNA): TGTGCCAGCAGCTTGTGGGACAGCACTGAAGCTTTCTTT. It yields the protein CASSLWDSTEAFF. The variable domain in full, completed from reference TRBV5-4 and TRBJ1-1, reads ETGVTQSPTHLIKTRGQQVTLRCSSQSGHNTVSWYQQALGQGPQFIFQYYREEENGRGNFPPRFSGLQFPNYSSELNVNALELDDSALYLCASSLWDSTEAFFGQGTRLTVV.